This T cell receptor (delta chain) was observed in a study of γδ T cells in repeated Plasmodium falciparum infection (dated by TCRdb to the early 2020s). For context, the study as a whole: Malian children exposed to intense seasonal malaria transmission were enrolled in the natural-infection arm and compared with Australian children matched for age and gender. Controlled-infection subjects were sampled at baseline, immediately before selected infections, and 21 days after each infection. The gammadelta TCR repertoires from Mali were analysed in two ways: cross-sectionally during periods with no transmission, and longitudinally across episodes of acute febrile malaria. The study examined how repeated Plasmodium falciparum infection shapes the human gammadelta T cell repertoire, using natural infection in Mali and controlled human malaria infection. A few malaria-naive U.S. adults underwent four controlled human malaria infections by bites from P. falciparum NF54-infected Anopheles stephensi mosquitoes over approximately 600 days.

The library was produced with multiplex PCR. Sequenced using an Illumina MiSeq. Both TCR gamma (TRG) and TCR delta (TRD) chains were sequenced from each sorted gammadelta T cell sample. Concerning the study's data processing: The repertoire analyses drew on clonotype tree plots, the accumulated frequency of the top 20 clonotypes, and diversity index (DI) and D75 metrics. With CATT, TCRdb called clones again from the public reads; duplicate DNA rows were later joined. Here the V and J calls rest on TCRdb's processing, not on the authors' analysis. The sample profile shows 50,000 or so delta-chain clones; 1.6% of them were found once. The top ten clones comprise over 7.5% of the sample. For bulk TCR repertoire analysis, Vgamma9/Vdelta2+ and Vdelta2-negative gammadelta T cell populations were isolated by flow sorting from peripheral blood mononuclear cells. Findings and caveats that apply to the study as a whole: The Malian cohort was drawn from a small rural village made up mostly of one ethnic group, which limits generalizability. Compared with the repertoires of Australian children, the Vdelta2-negative gammadelta TCR repertoires of Malian children appeared more clonally expanded, less diverse and less shared. Because the controlled-infection cohort was small, analysis of inter-individual variability in gammadelta T cell responses was limited. In Vdelta2-negative, largely Vdelta1+, gammadelta TCR repertoires, repeated controlled infections appeared to drive waves of new clonotype selection. Across time and infection, the Vgamma9/Vdelta2+ TCR repertoires showed a highly stable polyclonal makeup, with many TCRgamma sequences overlapping between individuals.

Turning to this clone: The target of this receptor is not known. TCRdb attributes to this sequence the protein of a much larger clone, which differs from the DNA translation at residue 14; a read error is likely, and the protein displayed is translated from the DNA.

In the germline V gene, CDR1 corresponds to TSWWSYY and CDR2 to QGS. Trimming removed 3 bases from V and 0 bases from J, leaving 32 bases between the germline ends. The CDR3 numbers 22 residues from cysteine through phenylalanine. The CDR3 DNA has 66 bases and is translated from base 1. This sequence uses TRDV1 and TRDJ1, and perhaps TRDD3 as D gene, on 5 matching bases. Since TCRdb gives no J gene, matching the DNA to germline was used here to assign it. Specimen: gamma-delta T cells from blood. The clonotype was recovered from a pool of human donors (malaria-infected and uninfected, not separated). The DNA reads TGTGCTCTTGGGGATGGTAGAGTCTCGGGGTTCTCGGGGAAACCTTACACCGATAAACTCATCTTT. It translates to CALGDGRVSGFSGKPYTDKLIF.